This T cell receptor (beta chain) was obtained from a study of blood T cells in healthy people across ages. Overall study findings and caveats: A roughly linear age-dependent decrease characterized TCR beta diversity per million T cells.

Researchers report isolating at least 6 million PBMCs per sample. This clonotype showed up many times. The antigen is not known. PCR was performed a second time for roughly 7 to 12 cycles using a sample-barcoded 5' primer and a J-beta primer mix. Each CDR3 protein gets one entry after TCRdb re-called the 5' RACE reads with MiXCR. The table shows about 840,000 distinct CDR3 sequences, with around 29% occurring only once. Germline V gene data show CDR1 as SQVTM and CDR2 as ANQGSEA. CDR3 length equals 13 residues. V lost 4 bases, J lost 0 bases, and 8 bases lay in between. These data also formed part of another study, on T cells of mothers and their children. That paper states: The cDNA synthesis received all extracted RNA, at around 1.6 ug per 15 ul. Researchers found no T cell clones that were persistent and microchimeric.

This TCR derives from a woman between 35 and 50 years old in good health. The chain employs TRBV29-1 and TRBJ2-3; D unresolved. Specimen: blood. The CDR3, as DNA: TGCAGCGTTGGAATGGGGAGCACAGATACGCAGTATTTT. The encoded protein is CSVGMGSTDTQYF.